This TCR beta chain was profiled in a study of T cell changes during pregnancy in multiple sclerosis. The CDR3 is 15 residues long. The germline V and J ends were trimmed by 3 bases and 1 base, with 12 bases remaining between them. Per the germline V gene, CDR1 is SEHNR and CDR2 is FQNEAQ (reference sequence). The protocol was immunoSEQ multiplex PCR, while the TCRdb copy is restricted to in-frame clones and leaves out a portion. The sample gives around 42,000 clones, more than 85% of which show up once; 0.5% is in the top ten. The sample in question was CD4+ T cells from peripheral blood mononuclear cells, obtained in the second trimester of pregnancy. This sequence originates from a female donor in good health, enrolled as a control in a pregnancy study. The rearrangement joins TRBV7-9 to TRBJ1-1; the D gene is possibly TRBD1 (5 bases). This CDR3 reads CASSFPRRGNTEAFF. The CDR3 DNA reads TGTGCCAGCAGCTTTCCCCGGAGGGGGAACACTGAAGCTTTCTTT.